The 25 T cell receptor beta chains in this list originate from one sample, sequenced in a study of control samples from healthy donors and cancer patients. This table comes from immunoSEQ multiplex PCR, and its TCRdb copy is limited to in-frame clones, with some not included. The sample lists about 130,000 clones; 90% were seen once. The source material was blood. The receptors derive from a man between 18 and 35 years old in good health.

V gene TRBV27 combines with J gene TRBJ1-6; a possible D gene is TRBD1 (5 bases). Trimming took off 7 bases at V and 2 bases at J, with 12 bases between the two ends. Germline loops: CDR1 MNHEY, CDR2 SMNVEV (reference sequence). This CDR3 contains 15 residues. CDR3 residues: CASKARGAYNSPLHF. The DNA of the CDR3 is TGTGCCAGCAAGGCGAGAGGGGCCTATAATTCACCCCTCCACTTT.

The CDR3 nucleotides read TGTGCCAGCAGTAACCTAGCGGGGAGCACAGATACGCAGTATTTT. Translating gives CASSNLAGSTDTQYF. This sequence joins TRBV6-5 and TRBJ2-3; the match to TRBD2 covers 9 bases. The V gene's germline CDR1 is MNHEY and CDR2 SVGAGI. After removal of 5 bases from V and 0 bases from J, the junction contained 3 bases not matched to a gene. The CDR3 contains 15 residues.

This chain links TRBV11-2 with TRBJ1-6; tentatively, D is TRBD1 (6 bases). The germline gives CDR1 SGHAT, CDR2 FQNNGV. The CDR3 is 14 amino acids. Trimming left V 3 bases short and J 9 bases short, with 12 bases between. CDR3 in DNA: TGTGCCAGCAGCTTCAGGGGAGAAGGTTCACCCCTCCACTTT. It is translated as CASSFRGEGSPLHF.

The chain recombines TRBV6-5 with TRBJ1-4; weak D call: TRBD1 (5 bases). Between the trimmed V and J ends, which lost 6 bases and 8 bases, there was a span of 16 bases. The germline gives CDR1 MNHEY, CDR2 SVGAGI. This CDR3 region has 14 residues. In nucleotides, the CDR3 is TGTGCCAGCAGCATCACGGGACTGGGGGAAAAACTGTTTTTT. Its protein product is CASSITGLGEKLFF.

Here the CDR3 reads CASSPRDRPTSNYGYTF. CDR3 coding DNA: TGTGCCAGCAGCCCTCGGGACAGACCAACTTCGAACTATGGCTACACCTTC. The chain combines TRBV3-1 (or the pseudogene TRBV3-2) with TRBJ1-2; 7 positions match TRBD1. This CDR3 region has 17 residues. Germline V lookup: CDR1 LGHDT, CDR2 YNNKEL (reference sequence). Losses at the gene ends were 4 bases for V and 2 bases for J; bases not matched to a gene: 13.

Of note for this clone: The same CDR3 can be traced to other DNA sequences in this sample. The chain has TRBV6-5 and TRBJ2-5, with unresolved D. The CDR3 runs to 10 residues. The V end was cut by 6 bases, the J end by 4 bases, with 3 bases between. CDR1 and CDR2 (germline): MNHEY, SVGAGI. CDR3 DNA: TGTGCCAGCAGGGGAGAGACCCAGTACTTC. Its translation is CASRGETQYF.

This CDR3 reads CASSYSGQGGTQYF. The CDR3, as DNA: TGTGCCAGCAGTTACTCGGGACAGGGAGGCACGCAGTATTTT. V and J are TRBV6-5 and TRBJ2-3; 9 nucleotides match TRBD1. The CDR3 has 14 residues. From germline, CDR1 is MNHEY and CDR2 SVGAGI. V was pared by 0 bases and J by 9 bases, with 4 bases of the junction left unmatched.

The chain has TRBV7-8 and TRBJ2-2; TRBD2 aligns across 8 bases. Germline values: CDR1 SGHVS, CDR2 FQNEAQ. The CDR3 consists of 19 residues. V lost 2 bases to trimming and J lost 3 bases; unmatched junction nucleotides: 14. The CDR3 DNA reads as TGTGCCAGCAGCTTACAACTCTTGTACAGCGGGAGTGACACCGGGGAGCTGTTTTTT. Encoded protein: CASSLQLLYSGSDTGELFF.

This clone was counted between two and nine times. The CDR3 sequence: CSVGTSGRRNEQFF. The CDR3 bases are TGCAGCGTGGGGACTAGCGGGAGAAGGAATGAGCAGTTCTTC. The chain uses TRBV29-1 and TRBJ2-1; 14 nucleotides line up with TRBD2. V lost 6 bases, J lost 7 bases, and 5 bases stayed unmatched. This CDR3 is built from 14 residues. CDR1 is SQVTM and CDR2 is ANQGSEA in the germline V gene.

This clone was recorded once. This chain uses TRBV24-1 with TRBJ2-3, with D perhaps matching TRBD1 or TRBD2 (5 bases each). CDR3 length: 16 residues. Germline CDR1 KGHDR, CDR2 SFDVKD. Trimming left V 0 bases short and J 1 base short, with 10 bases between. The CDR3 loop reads CATSDLGGARTDTQYF. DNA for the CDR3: TGTGCCACCAGTGATTTGGGGGGTGCCCGCACAGATACGCAGTATTTT.

CDR3 residues: CASSLDRTGGSPLHF. The CDR3 nucleotides are TGTGCCAGCAGCTTAGATCGGACAGGAGGTTCACCCCTCCACTTT. The rearrangement uses TRBV11-3 and TRBJ1-6; 7 bases are shared with TRBD1. CDR1 SGHNT and CDR2 YENEEA come from the germline V gene. The CDR3 extends over 15 amino acids. The J segment lost 9 bases and the V segment lost 0 bases, leaving 5 bases of the junction unmatched.

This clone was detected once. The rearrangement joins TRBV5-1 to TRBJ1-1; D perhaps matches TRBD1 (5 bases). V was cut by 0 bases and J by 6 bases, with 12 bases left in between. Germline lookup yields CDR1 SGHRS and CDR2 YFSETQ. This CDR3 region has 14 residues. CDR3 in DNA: TGCGCCAGCAGCTTGGTAGGGGCGGTCGCTGAAGCTTTCTTT. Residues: CASSLVGAVAEAFF.

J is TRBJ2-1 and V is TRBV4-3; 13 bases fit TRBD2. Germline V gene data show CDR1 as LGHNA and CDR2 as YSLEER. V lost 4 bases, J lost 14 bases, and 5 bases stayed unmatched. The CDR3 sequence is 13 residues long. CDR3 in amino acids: CASSPRLAGGEFF. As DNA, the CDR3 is TGCGCCAGCAGCCCACGACTAGCGGGAGGTGAGTTCTTC.

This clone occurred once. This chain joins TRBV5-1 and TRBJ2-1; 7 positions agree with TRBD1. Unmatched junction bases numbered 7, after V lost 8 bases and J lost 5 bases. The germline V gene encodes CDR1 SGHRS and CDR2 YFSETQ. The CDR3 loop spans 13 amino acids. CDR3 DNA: TGCGCCAGTAAGCCGGGACAGAACAATGAGCAGTTCTTC. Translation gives CASKPGQNNEQFF.

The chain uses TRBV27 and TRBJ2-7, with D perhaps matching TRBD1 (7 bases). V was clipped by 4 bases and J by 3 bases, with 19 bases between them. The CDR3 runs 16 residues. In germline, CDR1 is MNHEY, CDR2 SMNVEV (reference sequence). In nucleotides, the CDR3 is TGTGCCAGCAGTTCTAGCGTCGGGCACAGGGGCTACGAGCAGTACGTC. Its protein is CASSSSVGHRGYEQYV.

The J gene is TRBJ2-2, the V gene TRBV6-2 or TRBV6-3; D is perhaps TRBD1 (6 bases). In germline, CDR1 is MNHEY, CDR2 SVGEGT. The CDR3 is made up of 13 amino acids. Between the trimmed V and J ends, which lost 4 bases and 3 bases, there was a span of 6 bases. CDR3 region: CASSSGDTGELFF. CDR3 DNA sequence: TGTGCCAGCAGTTCAGGGGACACCGGGGAGCTGTTTTTT.

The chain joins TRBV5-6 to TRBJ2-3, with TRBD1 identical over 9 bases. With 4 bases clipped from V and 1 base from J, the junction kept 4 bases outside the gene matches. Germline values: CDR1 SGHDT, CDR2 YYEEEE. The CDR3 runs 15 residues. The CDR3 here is CASSLGQGGTDTQYF. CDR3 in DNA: TGTGCCAGCAGCCTGGGACAGGGTGGCACAGATACGCAGTATTTT.

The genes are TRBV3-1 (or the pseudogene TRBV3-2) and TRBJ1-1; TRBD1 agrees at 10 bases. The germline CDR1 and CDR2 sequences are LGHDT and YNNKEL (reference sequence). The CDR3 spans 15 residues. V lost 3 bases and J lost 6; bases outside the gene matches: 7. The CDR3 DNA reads TGTGCCAGCAGCCAGCCGGGACAGGGGTCTTCTGAAGCTTTCTTT. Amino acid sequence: CASSQPGQGSSEAFF.

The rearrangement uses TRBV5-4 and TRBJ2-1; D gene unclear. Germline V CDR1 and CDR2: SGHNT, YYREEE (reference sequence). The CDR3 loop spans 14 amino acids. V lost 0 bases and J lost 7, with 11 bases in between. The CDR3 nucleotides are TGTGCCAGCAGCTTGGAAGCGAGGCCAAATGAGCAGTTCTTC. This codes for CASSLEARPNEQFF. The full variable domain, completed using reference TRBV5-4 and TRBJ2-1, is ETGVTQSPTHLIKTRGQQVTLRCSSQSGHNTVSWYQQALGQGPQFIFQYYREEENGRGNFPPRFSGLQFPNYSSELNVNALELDDSALYLCASSLEARPNEQFFGPGTRLTVL.

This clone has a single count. The CDR3 spells CASSFGTGRSGANVLTF. CDR3 nucleotide sequence: TGTGCCAGCAGCTTTGGGACAGGGAGATCTGGGGCCAACGTCCTGACTTTC. The rearrangement uses TRBV7-8 and TRBJ2-6; TRBD1 matches at 9 bases. Germline CDR1 SGHVS, CDR2 FQNEAQ. This CDR3 region has 17 residues. V shed 3 bases and J 1 base; nucleotides not matched to a gene: 4.

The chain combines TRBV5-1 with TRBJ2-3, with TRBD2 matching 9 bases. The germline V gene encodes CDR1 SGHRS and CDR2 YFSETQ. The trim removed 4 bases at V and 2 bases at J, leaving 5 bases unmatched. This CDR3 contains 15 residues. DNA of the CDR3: TGCGCCAGCAGCGTCCTAGCGGGACTCACAGATACGCAGTATTTT. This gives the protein CASSVLAGLTDTQYF.

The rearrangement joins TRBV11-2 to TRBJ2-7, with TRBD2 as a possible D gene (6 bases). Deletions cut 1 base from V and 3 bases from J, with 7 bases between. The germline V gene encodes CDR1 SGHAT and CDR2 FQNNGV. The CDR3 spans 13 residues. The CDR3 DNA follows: TGTGCCAGCAGCTTAGCGGGAGACTACGAGCAGTACGTC. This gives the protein CASSLAGDYEQYV.

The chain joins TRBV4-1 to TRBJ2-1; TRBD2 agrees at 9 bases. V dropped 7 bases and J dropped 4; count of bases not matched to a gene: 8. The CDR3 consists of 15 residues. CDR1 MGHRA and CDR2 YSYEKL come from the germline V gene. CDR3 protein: CASTSAGGPYNEQFF. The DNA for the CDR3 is TGCGCCAGCACGTCAGCGGGAGGACCATACAATGAGCAGTTCTTC.

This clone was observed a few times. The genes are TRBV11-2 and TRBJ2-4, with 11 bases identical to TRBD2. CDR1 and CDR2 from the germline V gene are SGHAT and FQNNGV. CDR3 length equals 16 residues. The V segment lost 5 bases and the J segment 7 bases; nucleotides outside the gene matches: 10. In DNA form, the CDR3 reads TGTGCCAGCAGCCTACAACTAGCGGGAGCGTTCAACATTCAGTACTTC. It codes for CASSLQLAGAFNIQYF.

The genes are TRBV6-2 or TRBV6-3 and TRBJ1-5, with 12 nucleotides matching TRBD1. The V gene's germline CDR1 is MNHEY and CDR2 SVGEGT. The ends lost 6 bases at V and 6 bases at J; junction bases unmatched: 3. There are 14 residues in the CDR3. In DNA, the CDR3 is TGTGCCAGCAGCCGGGACAGGGGGCTTCAGCCCCAGCATTTT. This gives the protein CASSRDRGLQPQHF.